Presented here are 4 T cell receptor beta chains from one specimen sequenced in a study of shared clonotypes between healthy human individuals. Terminally differentiated effector memory CD45RA+ cells were excluded from the naive CD8 cells, which were CD45RO-negative and positively selected for CCR7. The protocol was immunoSEQ multiplex PCR, while the TCRdb copy is restricted to in-frame clones and leaves out a portion. The profile covers about 580,000 clones, with roughly 98% appearing a single time and 0.3% taken by the ten largest. Sequences were obtained from naive CD8+ T cells sorted from blood. These receptors all come from a man aged 25-45 years in good health.

The count of this clone is one. The chain employs TRBV27 and TRBJ2-2; 11 nucleotides align to TRBD2. The CDR3 extends over 18 amino acids. Germline V lookup: CDR1 MNHEY, CDR2 SMNVEV (reference sequence). Trimming at V came to 1 base and at J to 2 bases, leaving 6 bases not matched to a gene. The CDR3 DNA sequence: TGTGCCAGCAGTTTATGGGCTAGCGGGAGGACAAACACCGGGGAGCTGTTTTTT. Its translation is CASSLWASGRTNTGELFF.

The chain joins TRBV29-1 to TRBJ2-7; D is uncertain. V gave up 4 bases and J gave up 0 bases, with 7 bases separating them. Germline assignment: CDR1 SQVTM and CDR2 ANQGSEA. CDR3 length: 12 amino acids. The CDR3 spells CSVVYNSYEQYF. CDR3 DNA sequence: TGCAGCGTTGTATACAACTCCTACGAGCAGTACTTC.

This clone was counted once. The chain has TRBV5-5 and TRBJ2-7, with 10 positions matching TRBD2. The junction had 10 bases not matched to a gene; V was cut back by 2 bases and J by 2 bases. The CDR3 covers 17 residues. The germline V gene encodes CDR1 SGHKS and CDR2 YYEKEE (reference sequence). The chain's CDR3 is CASSFSLAGPKAYEQYF. The CDR3 DNA sequence: TGTGCCAGCAGCTTTTCACTAGCGGGACCTAAAGCCTACGAGCAGTACTTC. The whole variable domain, remainder taken from reference TRBV5-5 and TRBJ2-7, is DAGVTQSPTHLIKTRGQQVTLRCSPISGHKSVSWYQQVLGQGPQFIFQYYEKEERGRGNFPDRFSARQFPNYSSELNVNALLLGDSALYLCASSFSLAGPKAYEQYFGPGTRLTVT.

V usage is TRBV6-5 and J usage is TRBJ1-1; 7 positions match TRBD1. The CDR3 is 13 amino acids. The trim removed 6 bases at V and 6 bases at J, leaving 7 bases unmatched. Germline values: CDR1 MNHEY, CDR2 SVGAGI. For the CDR3, the DNA is TGTGCCAGCAGCCCAACAGGGGTCCCTGAAGCTTTCTTT. It yields the protein CASSPTGVPEAFF.